Here is one T cell receptor (beta chain) with its context. Its cognate antigen has yet to be identified. No quality values exist for individual bases; no much larger clone is one base distant. V is reduced by 0 bases and J by 2 bases, leaving a spacing of 11 bases between them. CDR3 length: 15 amino acids, cysteine to phenylalanine. Only the CDR3 region is kept as DNA, spanning 45 bases read in frame from base 1. The CDR1 and CDR2 encoded by the germline V gene are MDHEN and SYDVKM. This entry comes from a study of CD8 T cells in Susac syndrome (dated by TCRdb to about 2019). A note on the overall study: The study used repertoire sequencing to test whether antigen drove CD8+ T cell activation and differentiation in Susac syndrome. The study compared CD8+ T cell repertoire clonality among 12 healthy donors, about 14 Susac syndrome patients and some 16 multiple sclerosis patients.

Peripheral blood CD8+ and CD4+ T cells from healthy donors, Susac syndrome patients and multiple sclerosis patients were profiled using high-throughput TCR beta sequencing. Multiple sclerosis controls were treatment-naive patients with stable or active relapsing-remitting disease fulfilling revised McDonald criteria. Bulk CD8+ and CD4+ T cells were purified magnetically by negative isolation, whereas CD8+ TEMRA cells were enriched by FACS. Blood was drawn into EDTA tubes, processed within 24 hours, and PBMCs were isolated by density gradient centrifugation. PBMCs intended for TCR sequencing were cryopreserved in liquid nitrogen and thawed later in a water bath at 37 degrees C. The sorted or isolated CD4+, CD8+ and CD8+ TEMRA cells reached a purity of at least 90%. General findings and caveats noted by the study authors: The study acknowledged that relatively few individuals were included in the TCR sequencing and HLA analysis.

RNA was extracted with the RNeasy kit and roughly 0.5 to 1 ug was reverse transcribed using random hexamers. The immunoSEQ multiplex PCR assay, which covers 54 Vbeta and 13 Jbeta segments, was used to amplify TCR beta CDR3 regions. PCR amplification bias was corrected using a synthetic template baseline for primer optimization and computational correction. The published analysis was carried out like this. Reads were annotated to V, D and J genes per IMGT and analyzed with immunoSEQ Analyzer, keeping only productive sequences. To calculate clonality, Shannon entropy was normalized by log2 of the number of productive unique sequences and then subtracted from one. For each patient and control, public and private clones were evaluated within the 100 most prevalent clones. Susac-specific clones were defined as absent from healthy and MS cohorts, 850 to 1,300 published viral clones and other ImmuneACCESS disease sequences. Using fastp trimming at Q25 and MiXCR clonotype assembly, TCRdb reanalyzed the public sequencing data and kept in-frame beta chains. Rows are unified per CDR3 protein, each entry keeping the most common DNA and genes. V and J calls and clone size were set by TCRdb, not the authors. The sample table records around 300,000 distinct CDR3 sequences; approximately 89% of these occur just once. The ten largest make up about 0.17% of the sample.

What was sequenced was CD8+ T cells from PBMCs. The TCR sequence derives from a human donor with multiple sclerosis. The rearranged segments are TRBV28 and TRBJ2-7, with no confident D gene call. The CDR3 in this case is CASSLWDSPAYEQYF. The DNA is TGTGCCAGCAGTTTATGGGATTCACCCGCCTACGAGCAGTACTTC.